This T cell receptor beta chain emerged from a study of OX40 agonist ivuxolimab in advanced cancers. The repertoire was sequenced with immunoSEQ multiplex PCR; TCRdb's copy has only in-frame clones and lacks some. The table lists tens of thousands of clones, about 87% of them singletons. The sequence derives from an adult with an advanced solid tumor such as melanoma, head and neck, liver or kidney cancer. Source: CD4+ or CD8+ T cells sorted from blood, taken in a trial of the OX40 agonist ivuxolimab.

CDR3 residues: CASLNVAGNTIYF. The DNA for the CDR3 is TGTGCCAGCCTGAACGTAGCTGGAAACACCATATATTTT. The V and J genes are TRBV6-5 and TRBJ1-3; D not resolved. V was shortened by 8 bases and J by 2 bases, with 10 bases between the two germline ends. The CDR3 contains 13 residues. Germline assignment: CDR1 MNHEY and CDR2 SVGAGI.